Many counts were recorded for the clone carrying this T cell receptor beta chain. The data originate from a study of T cells in Graves' hyperthyroidism and ophthalmopathy. The wider study: Blood was drawn when the patient was first diagnosed and still untreated.

TCR beta CDR3 regions were amplified from RNA transcripts. First-round RT-PCR of the TCR CDR3 relied on the HTBI primer set. TCRdb redid the calling of the multiplex PCR reads with MiXCR, one entry per CDR3 protein. This sample has hundreds of thousands of distinct CDR3 sequences, with about 15% found just once. This CDR3 is 14 amino acids long. V shed 5 bases and J 4 bases; nucleotides not matched to a gene: 7. The chain joins TRBV12-3 or TRBV12-4 to TRBJ1-1, with 7 bases that match TRBD1. The sample consisted of blood. This sequence was found in a woman aged 25 to 39 with Graves' hyperthyroidism. Here the CDR3 DNA reads TGTGCCAGCAGTATAACAGGGGCGCGCACTGAAGCTTTCTTT. Encoded protein: CASSITGARTEAFF.